The clone carrying this T cell receptor beta chain occurred once. Antigen: not known. The record originates from a study of T cell responses to AZD1222 COVID-19 vaccine. Study details: Pooled samples include second doses given at about 4 or 12 weeks.

CDR3 length equals 15 residues. Per the germline V gene, CDR1 is SGDLS and CDR2 is YYNGEE. V was trimmed by 1 base and J by 5 bases, leaving 12 bases between them. General study findings and limits: Spike-spanning, vaccine-associated CD4 TCRs were dominant at 160-218 and 743-854. White British donors predominated, females outnumbered males, and clonal diversity was possibly underestimated. Samples come after the peak T cell response, not at day 14.

Method: immunoSEQ multiplex PCR; TCRdb's copy keeps in-frame clones and lacks some. The sample consists of some 140,000 clones, 85% to 95% of them appearing once. This rearrangement joins TRBV9 to TRBJ2-2; D remains unclear. The clonotype comes from an adult in good health. Sequences were derived from peripheral blood, sampled on day 0 of AZD1222 vaccination. CDR3 bases: TGTGCCAGCAGCGTATCGCGTCACGGGACCGGGGAGCTGTTTTTT. The encoded protein is CASSVSRHGTGELFF.